This T cell receptor beta chain was identified in a study of response to subunit inactivated influenza vaccine. Study outcomes and limitations: The authors suggested that few new T cells are recruited per seasonal influenza vaccination.

TCRdb passed the RT-PCR reads through MiXCR, listing each CDR3 protein once. The sample carries fewer than 700,000 distinct CDR3 sequences, roughly 13% recorded once. Germline-derived CDR1 and CDR2 are LGHNA and YSLEER. The CDR3 covers 15 residues. This clonotype was seen at least ten times. Its antigen is not identified. Germline is not matched at one junction end, which may reflect a read error. The sequence came from a man over 45 who received an inactivated influenza vaccine. Sequenced here: PBMCs from blood, sampled roughly 46 days after vaccination. V gene TRBV4-3 combines with J gene TRBJ2-3; 8 positions match TRBD1. The CDR3 region has the DNA TGTGCCAGCAGTCGACAGGGGACTAGCACAGATACGCAGTATTTT. Translated, it gives CASSRQGTSTDTQYF.